This T cell receptor beta chain comes out of a study of blood T cell repertoires in COVID-19. The germline gives CDR1 LGHNA, CDR2 YSLEER. Trimming cost V 0 bases and J 3 bases, with 11 bases left between them. The CDR3 is 16 amino acids. Libraries were prepared by immunoSEQ multiplex PCR; TCRdb keeps only in-frame clonotypes and omits some of them. Among 65,000 to 85,000 clones, more than 75% were seen once, and the ten largest hold 5.8%. Sequenced: peripheral blood. J is TRBJ1-4 and V is TRBV4-3; weak D call: TRBD1 (6 bases). This receptor was identified in a human donor in a cohort sampled during active COVID-19. CDR3 residues: CASSQDLTGPNEKLFF. In nucleotides, the CDR3 is TGCGCCAGCAGCCAAGATCTGACAGGTCCTAATGAAAAACTGTTTTTT.